Below are 7 T cell receptor beta chains sequenced from a single sample in a study of blood T cell repertoires in COVID-19. Method: immunoSEQ multiplex PCR; TCRdb's copy keeps in-frame clones and lacks some. The sample has fewer than 350,000 clones; 86% are singletons. Sample: peripheral blood. The source is a man in his forties or fifties with active or convalescent COVID-19.

This clone was seen more than once but under ten times. V gene TRBV6-5 combines with J gene TRBJ1-1; D remains ambiguous. The CDR3 length is 14 residues. V shed 6 bases and J shed 4 bases, with 15 bases lying between them. CDR1 and CDR2 from the germline V gene are MNHEY and SVGAGI. CDR3 amino acids: CASSLRLQVTEAFF. DNA for the CDR3: TGTGCCAGCAGCCTCAGGTTGCAGGTCACTGAAGCTTTCTTT.

The rearrangement uses TRBV12-3 or TRBV12-4 and TRBJ2-7; tentative D call: TRBD1 (6 bases). The germline V and J ends were trimmed by 5 bases and 2 bases, with 7 bases remaining between them. The CDR3 consists of 12 residues. CDR3 loop: CASSGGPYEQYF. CDR3 DNA: TGTGCCAGCAGTGGGGGCCCCTACGAGCAGTACTTC.

The V gene is TRBV7-9, the J gene TRBJ2-1; possibly TRBD1 for D (6 bases). The V and J ends lost 6 bases and 5 bases respectively, with 8 bases between them. The CDR3 loop spans 12 amino acids. CDR1 SEHNR and CDR2 FQNEAQ come from the germline V gene (reference sequence). The CDR3 DNA is TGTGCCAGCAGGAAGGGGGACAATGAGCAGTTCTTC. Translated, it gives CASRKGDNEQFF.

The chain uses TRBV6-5 and TRBJ1-2; D remains unclear. The CDR3 spans 15 residues. Deletions cut 6 bases from V and 0 bases from J, with 14 bases between. Germline V CDR1 and CDR2: MNHEY, SVGAGI. In DNA form, the CDR3 reads TGTGCCAGCAGCGCCAACAGAGATTCTAACTATGGCTACACCTTC. This sequence encodes CASSANRDSNYGYTF.

The rearrangement joins TRBV28 to TRBJ1-4; D might be TRBD1 (6 bases). From germline, CDR1 is MDHEN and CDR2 SYDVKM. The ends were cut back, 3 bases at V and 8 bases at J, with 7 bases in the middle. The length of the CDR3 is 12 residues. The CDR3, as DNA: TGTGCCAGCAGTTTTGGGGGCGAAAAACTGTTTTTT. It translates to CASSFGGEKLFF.

V gene TRBV27 combines with J gene TRBJ2-1, with D possibly being TRBD2 (6 bases). Germline loops: CDR1 MNHEY, CDR2 SMNVEV (reference sequence). The CDR3 consists of 14 residues. V dropped 7 bases and J dropped 4 bases, with 14 bases sitting between them. The CDR3 region is CASTPGTAYNEQFF. As DNA, the CDR3 is TGTGCCAGCACCCCTGGGACTGCTTACAATGAGCAGTTCTTC.

The chain carries TRBV2 and TRBJ1-5; the D is unclear. Trimming took off 8 bases at V and 7 bases at J, with 15 bases between the two ends. The germline gives CDR1 SNHLY, CDR2 FYNNEI. This CDR3 contains 13 residues. The CDR3 sequence is CASGFQVGQPQHF. The DNA for the CDR3 is TGTGCCAGCGGTTTTCAGGTAGGCCAGCCCCAGCATTTT.